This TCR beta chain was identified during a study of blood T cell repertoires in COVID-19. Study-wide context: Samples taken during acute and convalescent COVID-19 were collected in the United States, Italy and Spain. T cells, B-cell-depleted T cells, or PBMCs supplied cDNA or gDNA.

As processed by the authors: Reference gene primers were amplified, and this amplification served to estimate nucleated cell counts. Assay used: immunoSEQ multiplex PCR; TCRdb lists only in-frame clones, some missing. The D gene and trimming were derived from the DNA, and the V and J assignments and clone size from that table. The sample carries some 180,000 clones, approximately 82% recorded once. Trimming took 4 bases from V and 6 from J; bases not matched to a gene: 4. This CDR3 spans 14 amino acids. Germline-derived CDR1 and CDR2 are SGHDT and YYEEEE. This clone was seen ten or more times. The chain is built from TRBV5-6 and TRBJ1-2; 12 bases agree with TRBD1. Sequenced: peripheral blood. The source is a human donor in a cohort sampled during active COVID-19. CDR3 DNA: TGTGCCAGCAGCCAGGGGACAGGGGGCCATGGCTACACCTTC. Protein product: CASSQGTGGHGYTF.